The 19 T cell receptor beta chains listed next were all sequenced from one sample in a study of blood T cell repertoires in COVID-19. Using immunoSEQ multiplex PCR, the repertoire was profiled, and TCRdb retains in-frame clones only, with some absent. The table includes approximately 250,000 clones, 70% to 90% detected once. Input material: PBMCs or T cells enriched from blood (not recorded which). The receptors were gathered from a woman aged 40 to 49 with acute COVID-19.

The chain employs TRBV18 and TRBJ2-3; 11 bases map to TRBD1. Germline V gives CDR1 KGHSH, CDR2 LQKENI. V gave up 4 bases and J gave up 4 bases; unmatched junction bases: 4. The CDR3 length is 15 residues. The CDR3 spells CASSLGTGGSDTQYF. The CDR3 DNA is TGTGCCAGCTCACTCGGGACAGGGGGTTCAGATACGCAGTATTTT.

This chain connects TRBV11-3 to TRBJ1-1; D possibly corresponds to TRBD1 (6 bases). This CDR3 has 12 residues. Germline CDR1 reads SGHNT; CDR2 reads YENEEA. In DNA form, the CDR3 reads TGTGCAGCGGGGGGCGCCGGGACTGAAGCTTTCTTT. Protein: CAAGGAGTEAFF.

The chain combines TRBV7-2 with TRBJ2-3; 7 bases are a match to TRBD2. Trimming cost V 0 bases and J 4 bases; bases outside gene matches: 10. CDR1 is SGHTA and CDR2 is FQGNSA in the germline V gene. The CDR3 contains 17 residues. For the CDR3, the DNA is TGTGCCAGCAGCTTAGCGATGTGGCGGGAGAGGGCAGATACGCAGTATTTT. It is translated as CASSLAMWRERADTQYF. Full variable domain (rest looked up from reference TRBV7-2 and TRBJ2-3): GAGVSQSPSNKVTEKGKDVELRCDPISGHTALYWYRQSLGQGLEFLIYFQGNSAPDKSGLPSDRFSAERTGGSVSTLTIQRTQQEDSAVYLCASSLAMWRERADTQYFGPGTRLTVL.

This sequence joins TRBV5-1 and TRBJ1-1; D gene unclear. This CDR3 region has 15 residues. In germline, CDR1 is SGHRS, CDR2 YFSETQ. V was cut by 1 base and J by 0 bases, with 10 bases left in between. Written as DNA, the CDR3 is TGCGCCAGCAGCTTGACTGAAAACCTGAACACTGAAGCTTTCTTT. The encoded protein is CASSLTENLNTEAFF. The whole variable domain, remainder taken from reference TRBV5-1 and TRBJ1-1, is KAGVTQTPRYLIKTRGQQVTLSCSPISGHRSVSWYQQTPGQGLQFLFEYFSETQRNKGNFPGRFSGRQFSNSRSEMNVSTLELGDSALYLCASSLTENLNTEAFFGQGTRLTVV.

This chain links TRBV27 with TRBJ2-7; 14 bases map to TRBD2. The CDR3 is 15 residues long. The germline CDR1 and CDR2 sequences are MNHEY and SMNVEV (reference sequence). With 5 bases clipped from V and 7 bases from J, the junction kept 7 bases outside the gene matches. CDR3 sequence reads: CASSPRRTSGREQYV. The CDR3, as DNA: TGTGCCAGCAGTCCGAGAAGGACTAGCGGGAGGGAGCAGTACGTC.

V is TRBV6-5 and J is TRBJ1-5; D might be TRBD1 (5 bases). Trimming took 0 bases from V and 7 from J, leaving 13 bases between them. CDR3 length: 15 residues. Germline V gives CDR1 MNHEY, CDR2 SVGAGI. CDR3 nucleotides: TGTGCCAGCAGTTACTCGGCCAGGGCGAGCCAGCCCCAGCATTTT. This encodes CASSYSARASQPQHF.

V and J are TRBV18 and TRBJ1-1; 8 nucleotides line up with TRBD1. V lost 0 bases to trimming and J lost 4 bases; unmatched junction nucleotides: 7. This CDR3 region has 16 residues. Germline CDR1 KGHSH, CDR2 LQKENI. DNA of the CDR3: TGTGCCAGCTCACCACCGTTACAGGGGGAGGCCACTGAAGCTTTCTTT. This encodes CASSPPLQGEATEAFF.

J is TRBJ1-4 and V is TRBV5-1, with 8 bases matching TRBD1. The CDR3 contains 15 residues. CDR1 is SGHRS and CDR2 is YFSETQ in the germline V gene. J gave up 7 bases and V 4 bases, and 9 bases lay outside the gene matches. The CDR3 protein is CASSSTGGVSEKLFF. CDR3 in DNA: TGCGCCAGCAGCAGCACAGGGGGAGTAAGTGAAAAACTGTTTTTT. Variable domain in full (rest from reference TRBV5-1 and TRBJ1-4): KAGVTQTPRYLIKTRGQQVTLSCSPISGHRSVSWYQQTPGQGLQFLFEYFSETQRNKGNFPGRFSGRQFSNSRSEMNVSTLELGDSALYLCASSSTGGVSEKLFFGSGTQLSVL.

The V and J genes are TRBV2 and TRBJ1-4; 7 bases fit TRBD1. CDR1 SNHLY and CDR2 FYNNEI come from the germline V gene. The trim removed 3 bases at V and 6 bases at J, leaving 7 bases unmatched. The CDR3 is 15 residues long. The CDR3 region is CASSDRRGSDEKLFF. For the CDR3, the DNA is TGTGCCAGCAGTGATCGCAGGGGGTCCGATGAAAAACTGTTTTTT. Using reference TRBV2 and TRBJ1-4 for the parts outside the CDR3, the full variable domain is EPEVTQTPSHQVTQMGQEVILRCVPISNHLYFYWYRQILGQKVEFLVSFYNNEISEKSEIFDDQFSVERPDGSNFTLKIRSTKLEDSAMYFCASSDRRGSDEKLFFGSGTQLSVL.

The chain couples TRBV7-9 to TRBJ1-2; TRBD1 matches at 10 bases. There are 15 residues in the CDR3. The ends lost 5 bases at V and 5 bases at J; junction bases unmatched: 8. Germline-derived CDR1 and CDR2 are SEHNR and FQNEAQ (reference sequence). The CDR3 region has the DNA TGTGCCAGCAGCCCCGGTGACAGGGGGCGGTATGGCTACACCTTC. Residues: CASSPGDRGRYGYTF.

V is TRBV2 and J is TRBJ2-4; D is undetermined. This CDR3 has 12 amino acids. Per germline, CDR1 SNHLY and CDR2 FYNNEI. V gave up 7 bases and J gave up 9 bases, with 13 bases separating them. In DNA, the CDR3 is TGTGCCAGCAACGTTCACTCTGGCATTCAGTACTTC. Amino acid sequence: CASNVHSGIQYF.

V and J are TRBV5-1 and TRBJ1-1; D may be TRBD1 (5 bases). Trimming left V 4 bases short and J 0 bases short, with 16 bases between. Germline CDR1 is SGHRS and CDR2 is YFSETQ. CDR3 length: 16 amino acids. The CDR3 protein is CASSVDSMRMNTEAFF. In DNA, the CDR3 is TGCGCCAGCAGCGTCGACAGTATGAGGATGAACACTGAAGCTTTCTTT. The entire variable domain, with the rest obtained from reference TRBV5-1 and TRBJ1-1, is as follows: KAGVTQTPRYLIKTRGQQVTLSCSPISGHRSVSWYQQTPGQGLQFLFEYFSETQRNKGNFPGRFSGRQFSNSRSEMNVSTLELGDSALYLCASSVDSMRMNTEAFFGQGTRLTVV.

This sequence joins TRBV6-5 and TRBJ2-7; 14 positions match TRBD2. CDR3 length: 15 amino acids. Losses at the gene ends were 5 bases for V and 2 bases for J; bases not matched to a gene: 2. Germline CDR1 MNHEY, CDR2 SVGAGI. The DNA for the CDR3 is TGTGCCAGCAGTCCGACTAGCGGGAGGGCCTACGAGCAGTACGTC. Residues: CASSPTSGRAYEQYV.

CDR3 bases: TGCAGTGCTAGTATCGCCAGCGGGGGGAATAATGAGCAGTTCTTC. Translation gives CSASIASGGNNEQFF. This chain uses TRBV20-1 with TRBJ2-1; 9 bases line up with TRBD2. The CDR3 contains 15 residues. With V trimmed by 3 bases and J by 7 bases, 10 bases remained unmatched. Germline CDR1 is DFQATT and CDR2 is SNEGSKA (reference sequence).

This clone has a handful of counts. V is TRBV28 and J is TRBJ1-2; perhaps TRBD1 as D (6 bases). Germline V CDR1 and CDR2: MDHEN, SYDVKM. The CDR3 totals 13 residues. Trimming stripped 4 bases from V and 7 bases from J, with 13 bases between. This CDR3 is CASSSHTGPGYTF. Written as DNA, the CDR3 is TGTGCCAGCAGTTCACACACAGGGCCTGGCTACACCTTC.

This sequence joins TRBV19 and TRBJ1-2; 7 bases are shared with TRBD1. After removal of 8 bases from V and 8 bases from J, the junction contained 14 bases not matched to a gene. Germline V CDR1 and CDR2: LNHDA, SQIVND (reference sequence). The CDR3 runs to 14 residues. CDR3 nucleotide sequence: TGTGCCAGTTTGGGGACAGAGGGGTTTTCGGGCTACACCTTC. Translation gives CASLGTEGFSGYTF.

The CDR3 reads CARLWDSYGNEQYF. In DNA, the CDR3 is TGTGCCAGGTTATGGGACTCGTATGGTAACGAGCAGTACTTC. The chain recombines TRBV9 with TRBJ2-7; D perhaps matches TRBD2 (6 bases). V lost 8 bases, J lost 5 bases, and 20 bases lay in between. The germline CDR1 and CDR2 sequences are SGDLS and YYNGEE. This CDR3 has 14 residues.

CDR3 sequence: CASSYPGTRSGNTIYF. DNA for the CDR3: TGTGCCAGCAGCTATCCCGGGACACGCTCTGGAAACACCATATATTTT. The chain employs TRBV13 and TRBJ1-3; D perhaps matches TRBD1 (6 bases). CDR1 is PRHDT and CDR2 is FYEKMQ in the germline V gene (reference sequence). The V gene lost 4 bases and the J gene lost 0 bases, with 13 bases spanning the gap. This CDR3 is built from 16 residues.

The chain uses TRBV10-3 and TRBJ2-7; 7 bases map to TRBD2. Germline V gene data show CDR1 as ENHRY and CDR2 as SYGVKD. Trimming at V came to 8 bases and at J to 0 bases, leaving 1 base not matched to a gene. This CDR3 comprises 12 residues. This chain's CDR3 is CAIGGDSYEQYF. CDR3 sequence (DNA): TGTGCCATCGGGGGGGACTCCTACGAGCAGTACTTC.